One and the same sample provided the 21 T cell receptor beta chains below, sequenced in a study of T cell responses to AZD1222 COVID-19 vaccine. Measured with immunoSEQ multiplex PCR; TCRdb has only the in-frame clones, and not every one. Among 90,000 to 100,000 clones listed, roughly 90% were seen once. The sequencing here drew on peripheral blood, taken 28 days after the second AZD1222 dose. The receptors stem from an adult who received the AZD1222 COVID-19 vaccine.

This clone showed up just once. The chain combines TRBV19 with TRBJ2-1; the match to TRBD1 covers 11 bases. The V gene end was trimmed by 10 bases and the J gene end by 9 bases; junction bases not matched to a gene: 8. CDR1 LNHDA and CDR2 SQIVND come from the germline V gene (reference sequence). This CDR3 has 13 residues. The CDR3 here is CATAGTGGGEQFF. CDR3 nucleotides: TGTGCCACCGCCGGGACAGGGGGAGGTGAGCAGTTCTTC.

The chain has TRBV20-1 and TRBJ1-5; D gene uncertain. Germline loops: CDR1 DFQATT, CDR2 SNEGSKA (reference sequence). V dropped 3 bases and J dropped 4 bases, with 16 bases sitting between them. The CDR3 is 15 amino acids. The CDR3 nucleotides are TGCAGTGCTAGTTACAGATCGAAGGCTAATCAGCCCCAGCATTTT. Translation gives CSASYRSKANQPQHF.

The rearrangement links TRBV18 to TRBJ1-4; no reliable D call. The V gene's germline CDR1 is KGHSH and CDR2 LQKENI. The ends were cut back, 6 bases at V and 2 bases at J, with 16 bases in the middle. The CDR3 is 16 residues long. This CDR3 is CASSQLRPGTNEKLFF. In DNA, the CDR3 is TGTGCCAGCTCCCAGCTTAGACCTGGGACTAATGAAAAACTGTTTTTT.

The V and J genes are TRBV5-6 and TRBJ2-2; TRBD2 matches at 10 bases. The CDR3 totals 15 residues. Germline V CDR1 and CDR2: SGHDT, YYEEEE. V lost 4 bases to trimming and J lost 4 bases; unmatched junction nucleotides: 4. The CDR3 sequence is CASSRTSGGTGELFF. In DNA form, the CDR3 reads TGTGCCAGCAGCAGGACTAGCGGCGGCACCGGGGAGCTGTTTTTT. Full variable domain (outside the CDR3, taken from reference TRBV5-6 and TRBJ2-2): DAGVTQSPTHLIKTRGQQVTLRCSPKSGHDTVSWYQQALGQGPQFIFQYYEEEERQRGNFPDRFSGHQFPNYSSELNVNALLLGDSALYLCASSRTSGGTGELFFGEGSRLTVL.

The V gene is TRBV3-1 (or the pseudogene TRBV3-2), the J gene TRBJ1-1; possible D gene TRBD1, 5 bases. V lost 1 base to trimming and J lost 4 bases, with 13 bases between them. The CDR3 length is 15 residues. CDR1 and CDR2 (germline): LGHDT, YNNKEL (reference sequence). The CDR3 DNA is TGTGCCAGCAGCCAAGGGGAGTGGGGGTCCACTGAAGCTTTCTTT. This sequence encodes CASSQGEWGSTEAFF.

This clone occurred once. The rearrangement links TRBV20-1 to TRBJ1-2; D is unresolved. Germline CDR1 and CDR2: DFQATT and SNEGSKA (reference sequence). The CDR3 contains 10 residues. V was pared by 5 bases and J by 6 bases, with 7 bases between. The CDR3 loop is CSAGPDGYTF. The DNA of the CDR3 is TGCAGTGCTGGCCCCGATGGCTACACCTTC.

The chain uses TRBV29-1 and TRBJ1-2; tentatively, D is TRBD1 (6 bases). Trimming took off 3 bases at V and 8 bases at J, with 13 bases between the two ends. CDR1 is SQVTM and CDR2 is ANQGSEA in the germline V gene. The CDR3 extends over 12 amino acids. Here the CDR3 reads CSVEIYRVGYTF. The CDR3 nucleotides are TGCAGCGTTGAGATCTACAGGGTAGGCTACACCTTC.

The gene calls are TRBV6-6 and TRBJ2-7, with a weak D call TRBD2 (6 bases). The CDR3 totals 14 residues. Germline lookup yields CDR1 MNHNY and CDR2 SVGAGI (reference sequence). Trimming shortened V by 6 bases and J by 1 base, and 13 bases separated the two germline ends. The CDR3 coding sequence is TGTGCCAGCAGCTGGGGGGAGAGTTCCTACGAGCAGTACTTC. Residues: CASSWGESSYEQYF.

The chain uses TRBV27 and TRBJ1-6; D is unresolved. Trimming stripped 5 bases from V and 5 bases from J, with 13 bases between. Per the germline V gene, CDR1 is MNHEY and CDR2 is SMNVEV (reference sequence). The CDR3 extends over 15 amino acids. The CDR3 protein is CASSPTRRDNSPLHF. For the CDR3, the DNA is TGTGCCAGCAGTCCCACCCGCCGGGATAATTCACCCCTCCACTTT.

The rearrangement joins TRBV29-1 to TRBJ2-7, with D perhaps TRBD2 (7 bases). Germline CDR1 SQVTM, CDR2 ANQGSEA. Trimming took 2 bases from V and 6 from J, leaving 14 bases between them. This CDR3 region has 13 residues. The CDR3 reads CSVERGAVGEQYF. The CDR3, as DNA: TGCAGCGTTGAACGGGGGGCGGTCGGCGAGCAGTACTTC.

J is TRBJ1-2 and V is TRBV30, with D unclear. Trimming pared 3 bases from V and 4 bases from J, leaving 15 bases between. The germline V gene encodes CDR1 GTSNPN and CDR2 SVGIG (reference sequence). CDR3 length equals 14 residues. The CDR3 spells CAWSPGGLIYGYTF. The DNA for the CDR3 is TGTGCCTGGAGCCCAGGCGGACTCATCTATGGCTACACCTTC.

The chain uses TRBV27 and TRBJ1-1, with a possible D match to TRBD1 (6 bases). The CDR3 length is 13 residues. In germline, CDR1 is MNHEY, CDR2 SMNVEV (reference sequence). Trimming took 3 bases from V and 1 from J, leaving 6 bases between them. The CDR3 DNA reads as TGTGCCAGCAGTTTCAGGGGGAACACTGAAGCTTTCTTT. It specifies CASSFRGNTEAFF.

This clone was seen more than once but under ten times. The chain carries TRBV11-2 and TRBJ2-7; TRBD2 aligns across 7 bases. Trimming removed 0 bases from V and 0 bases from J; junction bases left unmatched: 2. The CDR3 sequence is 15 residues long. The germline V gene has CDR1 SGHAT and CDR2 FQNNGV. For the CDR3, the DNA is TGTGCCAGCAGCTTAGAGGGCGGGAGCTCCTACGAGCAGTACTTC. It translates to CASSLEGGSSYEQYF.

This chain connects TRBV6-5 to TRBJ2-5, with 8 bases that match TRBD2. The CDR3 is made up of 14 amino acids. Germline V CDR1 and CDR2: MNHEY, SVGAGI. V lost 0 bases and J lost 5; bases outside the gene matches: 2. CDR3 bases: TGTGCCAGCAGTTACTCGGGACTAGACGAGACCCAGTACTTC. Its protein is CASSYSGLDETQYF.

The CDR3 DNA sequence: TGTGCCTGGAGCCCCGGGACTTCGAATGAGCAGTTCTTC. This gives the protein CAWSPGTSNEQFF. V usage is TRBV30 and J usage is TRBJ2-1; the D gene is possibly TRBD2 (6 bases). Trimming pared 3 bases from V and 7 bases from J, leaving 13 bases between. The CDR3 covers 13 residues. The germline CDR1 and CDR2 sequences are GTSNPN and SVGIG (reference sequence). Drawing the rest from reference TRBV30 and TRBJ2-1, the complete variable domain is SQTIHQWPATLVQPVGSPLSLECTVEGTSNPNLYWYRQAAGRGLQLLFYSVGIGQISSEVPQNLSASRPQDRQFILSSKKLLLSDSGFYLCAWSPGTSNEQFFGPGTRLTVL.

This chain uses TRBV2 with TRBJ1-5; D is ambiguous. The CDR3 loop spans 13 amino acids. Germline V lookup: CDR1 SNHLY, CDR2 FYNNEI. V was pared by 3 bases and J by 6 bases, with 9 bases between. CDR3 residues: CASSDAGGQPQHF. The CDR3 DNA follows: TGTGCCAGCAGTGATGCAGGCGGTCAGCCCCAGCATTTT.

The chain recombines TRBV11-3 with TRBJ2-5; 7 positions agree with TRBD2. The germline V gene has CDR1 SGHNT and CDR2 YENEEA. This CDR3 region has 15 residues. V shed 6 bases, J shed 3 bases, and the junction held 10 bases outside the gene matches. Here the CDR3 DNA reads TGTGCCAGCAGTATCGGGGGGTTCGAAAAAGAGACCCAGTACTTC. Amino acid sequence: CASSIGGFEKETQYF. The whole variable domain, remainder taken from reference TRBV11-3 and TRBJ2-5, is EAGVVQSPRYKIIEKKQPVAFWCNPISGHNTLYWYLQNLGQGPELLIRYENEEAVDDSQLPKDRFSAERLKGVDSTLKIQPAELGDSAVYLCASSIGGFEKETQYFGPGTRLLVL.

V usage is TRBV5-5 and J usage is TRBJ2-3; 7 bases fit TRBD2. Trimming at V came to 3 bases and at J to 0 bases, leaving 4 bases not matched to a gene. The CDR3 has 15 residues. Looked up from germline, CDR1 is SGHKS and CDR2 is YYEKEE (reference sequence). The CDR3 here is CASSSGAGSTDTQYF. For the CDR3, the DNA is TGTGCCAGCAGCTCGGGAGCGGGAAGCACAGATACGCAGTATTTT. The full variable domain, rest sourced from reference TRBV5-5 and TRBJ2-3, is DAGVTQSPTHLIKTRGQQVTLRCSPISGHKSVSWYQQVLGQGPQFIFQYYEKEERGRGNFPDRFSARQFPNYSSELNVNALLLGDSALYLCASSSGAGSTDTQYFGPGTRLTVL.

The chain has TRBV18 and TRBJ1-2, with D possibly being TRBD1 (6 bases). V was trimmed by 5 bases and J by 2 bases, leaving 6 bases between them. The CDR3 runs 12 residues. The germline V gene has CDR1 KGHSH and CDR2 LQKENI. The chain's CDR3 is CASSGQNYGYTF. The CDR3 nucleotides are TGTGCCAGCTCAGGACAGAACTATGGCTACACCTTC.

V and J are TRBV28 and TRBJ1-6; the D gene is possibly TRBD1 (5 bases). The V end lost 3 bases, the J end lost 7 bases, and 10 bases lay between the germline ends. There are 14 residues in the CDR3. Germline CDR1 reads MDHEN; CDR2 reads SYDVKM. The CDR3 nucleotides read TGTGCCAGCAGTTTTATATCAGGGAATTCACCCCTCCACTTT. It specifies CASSFISGNSPLHF. Combining the CDR3 with reference TRBV28 and TRBJ1-6 gives the whole variable domain DVKVTQSSRYLVKRTGEKVFLECVQDMDHENMFWYRQDPGLGLRLIYFSYDVKMKEKGDIPEGYSVSREKKERFSLILESASTNQTSMYLCASSFISGNSPLHFGNGTRLTVT.

The chain carries TRBV7-6 and TRBJ2-1; D possibly corresponds to TRBD1 (5 bases). V lost 5 bases and J lost 0, with 11 bases in between. The CDR3 sequence is 15 residues long. Germline CDR1 reads SGHVS; CDR2 reads FNYEAQ. The CDR3 sequence: CASSASQGSYNEQFF. The CDR3 nucleotides read TGTGCCAGCAGCGCGTCGCAGGGCTCCTACAATGAGCAGTTCTTC.